The present TCR beta chain was sequenced within a study of cytomegalovirus exposure and HLA in healthy donors. About the study: Genetic ancestry analysis placed around 76% of the 350 to 500 donors that were genotyped in the Caucasian-associated cluster.

The CDR3 runs to 15 residues. Germline lookup yields CDR1 MGHRA and CDR2 YSYEKL. V lost 2 bases to trimming and J lost 2 bases, with 13 bases between them. Researchers ran the PCR with 60 Vbeta and 13 Jbeta primers. Generated by immunoSEQ multiplex PCR, the TCRdb table keeps only in-frame clones and is missing some. The repertoire holds 60,000 to 70,000 clones, about 70% seen once, with about 10% in the top ten. This clone has just one count. Its antigen remains unknown. Study-wide points: Differences between HLA loci emerged in a later analysis of TCR association rates, with DRB1 most and HLA-C fewest. Prediction of most subjects' HLA-A and HLA-B alleles by TCR beta sequences was reportedly accurate. Being productive about 87% or about 30% of the time was typical of most TCR beta V segments in an earlier analysis.

The TCR sequence derives from a woman aged 30 to 39 in good health and CMV-seronegative. Material for sequencing was PBMCs. The V and J genes are TRBV4-1 and TRBJ2-7; no firm D call. The CDR3 DNA reads as TGCGCCAGCAGCCAATTCCACTCGGTTCCCTACGAGCAGTACTTC. This codes for CASSQFHSVPYEQYF.